This T cell receptor beta chain was sequenced in a study of graft-versus-host responses after intestinal transplantation. Produced via immunoSEQ multiplex PCR; TCRdb's table is partial and in-frame only. In the table there are under 80,000 clones, 92% of which are singletons. V lost 0 bases, J lost 2 bases, and 4 bases lay in between. CDR1 and CDR2 (germline): KGHSH, LQKENI. This CDR3 is 13 amino acids long. The chain combines TRBV18 with TRBJ1-2; no firm D call. This receptor was obtained from a human patient who received an intestinal transplant, so some T cells may come from the graft donor. The sample was PBMCs, taken 98 days after intestinal transplantation. DNA for the CDR3: TGTGCCAGCTCACCACCAGGGAACTATGGCTACACCTTC. This codes for CASSPPGNYGYTF.